This TCR beta chain was captured by sequencing in a study of cytomegalovirus exposure and HLA in healthy donors (dated by TCRdb to 2015 to 2018). About the study as a whole: In an earlier analysis of 587 of the donors, under 300 Gb of sequence data and roughly 100 million unique TCR beta sequences from 150 million to 200 million T cells were reported. About 300 gigabases of sequencing data and 70 million to 85 million unique TCR sequences were included in an early release covering about 700 HLA-typed donors. The genetic ancestry cluster associated with self-reported Caucasian donors included 65% to 90% of the 300 to 400 genotyped donors. The aim of the study was to test whether cataloging public T cell receptors could identify signatures of past pathogen exposure. The study profiled the T cell repertoires of some 610 subjects by immunosequencing and related them to cytomegalovirus serostatus. A separate validation cohort of roughly 130 different subjects was used in addition to the roughly 620-subject first cohort. High-throughput TCR immunosequencing, statistical association of individual TCRs with disease status, and machine learning were combined to predict cytomegalovirus infection status. A later analysis re-analyzed previously published TCR beta repertoires from 500 to 700 donors and added high-resolution HLA genotyping to study TCR occurrence patterns. In the later analysis, no new phenotypic data were used to find candidate immune exposures; instead, reliance was placed on TCR beta sequences and their occurrence across donors. An earlier analysis of 587 of the donors applied high-throughput TCR beta sequencing to assess whether each TCR beta V gene segment acted as functional or pseudogenic. Donor age, sex, ethnicity and CMV serostatus were compiled together with the repertoire data. Genome-wide SNP genotypes for about 65% of the roughly 700 donors were used in a later genetic analysis, which treated that subset as a discovery cohort. Every discovery cohort repertoire had been produced on one sequencing platform. Both class I and class II loci were covered by HLA typing, at four-digit resolution. The number of donors typed differed by locus, with roughly 620-640 for A, B, C, DRB1 and DQB1, more than 500 for DQA1, 600 to 610 for DPA1, and some 440 for DPB1. Roughly five DR-DQ haplotypes were handled as single units for association and clustering, since linkage in the cohort was strong. Among roughly 400 genotyped donors of the cohort, an average of approximately 250,000 unique TCR beta nucleotide sequences were sequenced per donor, roughly a sixth of them non-productive.

The paper's findings and limits, for the study overall: The presence/absence analyses assumed that sequencing depth was roughly uniform across donors, and that assumption may not be true. In a later genetic analysis, fewer N-insertions in productive TCRs were reported among donors in an Asian-associated ancestry cluster than the roughly 700-donor mean. Correlated functional status among segregating V segments might be attributable to linkage disequilibrium, but an unknown experimental factor could not be ruled out. According to a later analysis, parvovirus B19, influenza, CMV and Epstein-Barr virus appeared linked to several top co-occurrence clusters. Because the 87-base-pair reads could not distinguish some IMGT-functional V segments, including TRBV6-2 and TRBV6-3, those segments were excluded. The authors suggested that the approach could potentially be extended to other disease states and immunological phenotypes. When HLA alleles, especially DR and DQ, strongly co-occurred, attributing TCR associations to individual alleles was difficult. In vitro tests confirmed that three of the cytomegalovirus-associated TCR beta chains recognize cytomegalovirus antigens. This cohort had only TCR beta chains sequenced, and the lack of alpha or paired-chain data limited which features could be detected. A total of 150 or so TCR beta chains were listed by the study as associated with cytomegalovirus. A group of highly shared sequence variants was considered likely to be a technical artifact of the sequencing pipeline. Broadly in line with IMGT annotations, most TCR beta V segments showed up in productive rearrangements about 87% or about 30% of the time in an earlier analysis of a few hundred of the donors. Because HLA typing was unavailable for some donors at each locus, only the typed subset was used in association tests. While some public TCRs were present in many individuals, most TCR sequences turned up only very rarely across donors. An association between a missense DCLRE1C variant and V-gene and J-gene trimming of TCR beta chains was found in a later genetic analysis and replicated in an independent cohort. A further reported finding was that TCR beta sequences accurately predicted the HLA-A and HLA-B alleles for most subjects in the first cohort. Because counts were too low, seventeen rarely observed V segments, including chromosome 9 orphons, were left out of the earlier analysis of about 500 of the donors. In a later analysis, HLA-associated TCR beta chains were found to be more clonally expanded and to have lower generation probabilities than equally common non-associated chains. Most CMV-associated TCR beta chains appeared to be HLA-restricted in a later analysis, and the HLA associations seemed to be driven largely by CMV exposure. At a false discovery rate of 0.05, a later analysis linked fewer than 20,000 TCR beta sequences to specific HLA alleles. The only immune exposure information available for the cohort was CMV serostatus. In a later analysis, TCR association rates were found to vary across HLA loci, with the most associated TCRs seen for DRB1 alleles and the fewest for HLA-C alleles. The classifier was reported to diagnose cytomegalovirus status with high specificity and sensitivity in both the original and validation cohorts.

Libraries were prepared through the immunoSEQ multiplex PCR assay. A mixture of 60 forward primers for TCR Vbeta segments and 13 reverse primers for TCR Jbeta segments was used in the multiplex PCR. Amplification of the CDR3 region of rearranged TCR beta genes was performed with a multiplex PCR assay on genomic DNA. Amplified TCR beta libraries were sequenced as 87-base-pair reads on the Illumina HiSeq System. In the source study's methods: Across the roughly 600 repertoires, a later analysis counted 80 million or so unique TCR beta chains, roughly 11 million of which were shared by at least two donors. Raw reads were error-corrected and collapsed into unique sequences by a nearest-neighbor algorithm in which closely related sequences were merged to remove PCR and sequencing errors. To assign V, D and J gene segments, CDR3 sequences were aligned to IMGT reference sequences. Each retained sequence needed at least a six-nucleotide match to both a V gene segment and a J gene segment. A rearrangement counted as productive if the CDR3 had no stop codons and remained in frame with V and J, and every other rearrangement counted as non-productive. CDR3 was defined according to IMGT convention as the region running from the second conserved V-encoded cysteine to the conserved J-encoded phenylalanine. In an earlier analysis of some 550 of the donors, sequences lacking an unambiguous match to a single V gene segment were excluded. An earlier analysis of 500 to 600 of the donors classified V segments as functional when productive rearrangements were above 56.7% and as segregating when the standard deviation between donors was above 5%. To diagnose cytomegalovirus status from the catalog of TCR beta chain sequences, a statistical classification framework was built. In a later analysis, TCR nucleotide sequences were compared against IMGT/GENE-DB human TR gene sequences so that V and J genes could be assigned. In a later analysis, CDR3 sequences and most-parsimonious VDJ recombination scenarios were assigned using the TCRdist pipeline. A later analysis defined each TCR beta chain by its CDR3 amino acid sequence plus V-gene family, and excluded reads lacking a unique V-gene family. A later analysis removed several hundred highly shared, low-generation-probability nucleotide sequences to deal with suspected cross-contamination and a sequencing artifact. In a later analysis, a clonal expansion index for each public chain was calculated from normalized within-repertoire ranks of inferred template counts. Generation probabilities in a later analysis came from a VDJ recombination model fitted to out-of-frame rearrangements, and those results were checked against IGoR. A later analysis scored TCR-TCR, TCR-HLA and TCR-CMV co-occurrence with hypergeometric tests, applying a repertoire-size bias correction to TCR pairs. In a later analysis, false discovery rates were estimated by permuting HLA or CMV assignments 20 times. A later analysis grouped co-occurring TCRs with DBSCAN, adding TCRdist sequence similarity when clustering within HLA-allele-positive subsets. For co-occurrence clustering, repertoires with fewer than 30,000 or more than 120,000 public chains were excluded, along with roughly five repertoires with anomalous nucleotide sharing. Entries here come from immuneACCESS through TCRdb and include only in-frame sequences with V and J called. Some clones fail to appear in such tables; in the studies checked, an unresolved V gene covers under half of the shortfall, and the cause of the remainder is unknown. V, J and clone size are taken as reported in that table, and D and trimming were inferred from the DNA itself. The sample includes roughly 160,000 clones, with around 85% observed a single time. Of the sample, approximately 2.4% falls within the top ten clones.

The CDR3 goes from the cysteine to the phenylalanine over 15 residues. This entry keeps only the CDR3 DNA: 45 bases, framed from base 1. Cut back by 2 bases and 5 bases, the V and J ends lie 12 bases apart. Based on the germline V gene, the CDR1 and CDR2 sequences are SGHDN and FVKESK. The cohort consisted of 666 healthy bone marrow donors. At the time of sampling, all cohort members were nominally healthy, though unrecorded immune exposures were likely present. The donor tested CMV seronegative and was one of the 352 seronegative cohort members. Every donor gave a peripheral blood sample, and the peripheral blood mononuclear cells from that sample were used for TCR beta sequencing. The Qiagen DNeasy Blood Extraction Kit was used to extract genomic DNA from the blood cell samples. A word on this clone: No antigen is known for it. It has no much larger one-base neighbor in the sample; base qualities were not kept.

This chain is built from TRBV14 and TRBJ2-2; TRBD1 is perhaps the D gene, given 6 matching bases. Sample: PBMCs. The sequence was obtained from a male donor in good health and CMV-seronegative. Here the CDR3 is given as CASSQIQGATGELFF. The DNA reads as follows: TGTGCCAGCAGCCAAATACAGGGAGCGACCGGGGAGCTGTTTTTT.